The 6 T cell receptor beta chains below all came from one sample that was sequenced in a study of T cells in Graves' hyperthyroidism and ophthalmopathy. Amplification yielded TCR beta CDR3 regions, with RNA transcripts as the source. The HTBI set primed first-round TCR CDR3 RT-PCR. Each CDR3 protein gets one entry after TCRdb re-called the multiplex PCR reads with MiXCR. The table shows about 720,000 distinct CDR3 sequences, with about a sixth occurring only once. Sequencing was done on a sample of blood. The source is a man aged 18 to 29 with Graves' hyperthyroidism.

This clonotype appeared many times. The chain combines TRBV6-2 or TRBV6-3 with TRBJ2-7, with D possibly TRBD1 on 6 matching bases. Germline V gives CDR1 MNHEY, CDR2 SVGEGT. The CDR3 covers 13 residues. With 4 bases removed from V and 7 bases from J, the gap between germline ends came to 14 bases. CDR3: CASSSQAQGEQYF. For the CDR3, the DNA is TGTGCCAGCAGTTCCCAGGCCCAGGGGGAGCAGTACTTC.

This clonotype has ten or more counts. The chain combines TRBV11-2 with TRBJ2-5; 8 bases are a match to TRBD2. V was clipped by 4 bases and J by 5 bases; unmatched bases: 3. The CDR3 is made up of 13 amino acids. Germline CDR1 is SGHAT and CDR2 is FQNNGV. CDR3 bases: TGTGCCAGCAGCTCGGGAGGGGAGGAGACCCAGTACTTC. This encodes CASSSGGEETQYF. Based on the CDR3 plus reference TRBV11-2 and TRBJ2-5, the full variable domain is EAGVAQSPRYKIIEKRQSVAFWCNPISGHATLYWYQQILGQGPKLLIQFQNNGVVDDSQLPKDRFSAERLKGVDSTLKIQPAKLEDSAVYLCASSSGGEETQYFGPGTRLLVL.

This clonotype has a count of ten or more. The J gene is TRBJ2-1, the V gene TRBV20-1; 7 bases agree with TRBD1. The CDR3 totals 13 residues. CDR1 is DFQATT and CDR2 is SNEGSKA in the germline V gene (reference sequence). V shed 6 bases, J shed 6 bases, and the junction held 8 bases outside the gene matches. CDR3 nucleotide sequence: TGCAGTGCAGGGGGCTATGGAACCAATGAGCAGTTCTTC. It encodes CSAGGYGTNEQFF.

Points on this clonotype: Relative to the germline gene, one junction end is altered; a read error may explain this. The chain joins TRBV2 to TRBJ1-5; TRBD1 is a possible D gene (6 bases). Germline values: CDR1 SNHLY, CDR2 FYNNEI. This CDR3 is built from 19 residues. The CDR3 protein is CASSEGGLRYLYSNQPQHF. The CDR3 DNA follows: TGCGCCAGCAGTGAAGGGGGGCTCCGTTATCTGTATAGCAATCAGCCCCAGCATTTT.

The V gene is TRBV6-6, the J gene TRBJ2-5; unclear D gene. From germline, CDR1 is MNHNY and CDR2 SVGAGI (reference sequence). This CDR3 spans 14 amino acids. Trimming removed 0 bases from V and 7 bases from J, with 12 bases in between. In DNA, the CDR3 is TGTGCCAGCAGTTACTCGACTCCCCCCGGGACCCAGTACTTC. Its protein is CASSYSTPPGTQYF.

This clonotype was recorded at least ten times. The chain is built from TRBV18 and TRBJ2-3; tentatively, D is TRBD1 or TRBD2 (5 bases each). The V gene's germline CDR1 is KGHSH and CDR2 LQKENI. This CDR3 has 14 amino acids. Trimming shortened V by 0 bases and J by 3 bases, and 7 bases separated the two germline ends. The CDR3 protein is CASSPPWGTDTQYF. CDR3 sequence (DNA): TGTGCCAGCTCACCACCCTGGGGGACAGATACGCAGTATTTT.